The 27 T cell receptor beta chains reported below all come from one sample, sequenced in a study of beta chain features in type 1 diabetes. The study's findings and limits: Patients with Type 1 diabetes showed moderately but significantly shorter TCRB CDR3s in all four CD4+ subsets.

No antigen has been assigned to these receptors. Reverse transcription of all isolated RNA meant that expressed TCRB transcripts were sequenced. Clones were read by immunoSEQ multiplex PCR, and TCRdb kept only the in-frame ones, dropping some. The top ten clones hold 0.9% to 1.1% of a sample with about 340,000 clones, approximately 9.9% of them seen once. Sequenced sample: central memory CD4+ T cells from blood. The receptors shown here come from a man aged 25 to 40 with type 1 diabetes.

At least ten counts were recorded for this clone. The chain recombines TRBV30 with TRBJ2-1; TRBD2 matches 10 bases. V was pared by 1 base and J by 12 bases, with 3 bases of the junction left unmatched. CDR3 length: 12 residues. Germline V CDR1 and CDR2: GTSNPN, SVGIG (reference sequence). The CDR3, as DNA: TGTGCCTGGAGTGGAGTAGCGGGGGGGCAGTTCTTC. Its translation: CAWSGVAGGQFF.

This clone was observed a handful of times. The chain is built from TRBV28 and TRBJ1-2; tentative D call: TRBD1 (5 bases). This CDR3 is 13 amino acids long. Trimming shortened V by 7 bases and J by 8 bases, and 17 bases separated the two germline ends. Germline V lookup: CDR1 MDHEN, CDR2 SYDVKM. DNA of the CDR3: TGTGCCAGCACCTCAGAGGGGCGGAAGGGCTACACCTTC. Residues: CASTSEGRKGYTF.

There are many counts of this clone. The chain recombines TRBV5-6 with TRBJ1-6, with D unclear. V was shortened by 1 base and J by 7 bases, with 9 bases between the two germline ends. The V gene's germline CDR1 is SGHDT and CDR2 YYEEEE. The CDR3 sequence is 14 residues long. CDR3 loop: CASSLKRWNSPLHF. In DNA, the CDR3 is TGTGCCAGCAGCTTGAAAAGGTGGAATTCACCCCTCCACTTT. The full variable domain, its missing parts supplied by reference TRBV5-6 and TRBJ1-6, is DAGVTQSPTHLIKTRGQQVTLRCSPKSGHDTVSWYQQALGQGPQFIFQYYEEEERQRGNFPDRFSGHQFPNYSSELNVNALLLGDSALYLCASSLKRWNSPLHFGNGTRLTVT.

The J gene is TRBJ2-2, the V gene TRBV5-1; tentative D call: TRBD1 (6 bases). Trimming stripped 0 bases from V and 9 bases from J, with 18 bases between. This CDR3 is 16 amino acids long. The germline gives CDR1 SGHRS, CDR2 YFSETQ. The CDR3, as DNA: TGCGCCAGCAGCTTGGCGGCGACAGGCCTGTCCCGGGAGCTGTTTTTT. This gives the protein CASSLAATGLSRELFF.

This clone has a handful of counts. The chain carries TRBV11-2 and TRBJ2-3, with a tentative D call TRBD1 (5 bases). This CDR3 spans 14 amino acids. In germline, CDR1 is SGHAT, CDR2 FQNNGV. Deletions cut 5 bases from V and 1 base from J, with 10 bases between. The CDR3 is CASSLSTGTDTQYF. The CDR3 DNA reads TGTGCCAGCAGCCTTTCGACAGGCACAGATACGCAGTATTTT.

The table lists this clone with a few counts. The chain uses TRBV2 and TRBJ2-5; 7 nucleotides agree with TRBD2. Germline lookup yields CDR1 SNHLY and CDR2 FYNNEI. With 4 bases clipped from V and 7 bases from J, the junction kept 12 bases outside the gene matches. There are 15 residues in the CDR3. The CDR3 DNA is TGTGCCAGCAGTGCTAAGCGGGGTGCTCCGGCGACCCAGTACTTC. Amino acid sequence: CASSAKRGAPATQYF.

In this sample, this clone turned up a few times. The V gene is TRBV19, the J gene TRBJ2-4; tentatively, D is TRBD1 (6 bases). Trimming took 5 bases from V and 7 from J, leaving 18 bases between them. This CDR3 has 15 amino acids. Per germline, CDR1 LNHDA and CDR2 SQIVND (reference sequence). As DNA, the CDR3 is TGTGCCAGTAGTTTCGGGAACAGTCAGGGGAACATTCAGTACTTC. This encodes CASSFGNSQGNIQYF.

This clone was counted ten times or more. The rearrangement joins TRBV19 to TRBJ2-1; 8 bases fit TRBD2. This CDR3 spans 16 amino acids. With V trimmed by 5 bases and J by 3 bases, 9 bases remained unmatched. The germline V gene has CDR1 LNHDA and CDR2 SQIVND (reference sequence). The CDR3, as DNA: TGTGCCAGTAGTCCCGATAGCGGGGCTTTCTACAATGAGCAGTTCTTC. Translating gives CASSPDSGAFYNEQFF.

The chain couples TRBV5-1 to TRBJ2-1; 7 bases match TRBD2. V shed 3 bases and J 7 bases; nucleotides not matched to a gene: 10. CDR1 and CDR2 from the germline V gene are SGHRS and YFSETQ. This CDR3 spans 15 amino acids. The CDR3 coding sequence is TGCGCCAGCAGCTGGATAGCGGGTGTCCGTAATGAGCAGTTCTTC. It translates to CASSWIAGVRNEQFF.

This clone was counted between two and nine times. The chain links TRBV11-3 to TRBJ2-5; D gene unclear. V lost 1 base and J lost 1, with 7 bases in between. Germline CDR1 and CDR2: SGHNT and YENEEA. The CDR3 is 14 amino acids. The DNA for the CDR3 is TGTGCCAGCAGCTTAGCTGAAGGCCAAGAGACCCAGTACTTC. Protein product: CASSLAEGQETQYF.

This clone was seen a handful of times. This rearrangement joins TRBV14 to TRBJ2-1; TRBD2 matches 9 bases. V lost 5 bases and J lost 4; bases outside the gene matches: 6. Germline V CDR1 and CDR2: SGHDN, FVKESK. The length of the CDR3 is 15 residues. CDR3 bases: TGTGCCAGCAGCTCTAGGAGCGGGGGGTACAATGAGCAGTTCTTC. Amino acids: CASSSRSGGYNEQFF. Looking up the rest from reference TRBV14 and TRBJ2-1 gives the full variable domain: EAGVTQFPSHSVIEKGQTVTLRCDPISGHDNLYWYRRVMGKEIKFLLHFVKESKQDESGMPNNRFLAERTGGTYSTLKVQPAELEDSGVYFCASSSRSGGYNEQFFGPGTRLTVL.

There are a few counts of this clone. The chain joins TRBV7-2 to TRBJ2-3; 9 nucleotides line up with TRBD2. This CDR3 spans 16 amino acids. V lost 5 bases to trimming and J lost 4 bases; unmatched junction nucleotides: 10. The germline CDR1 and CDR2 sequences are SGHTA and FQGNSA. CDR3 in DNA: TGTGCCAGCAGCCGAGACGGCGGGGGGGCCCCAGATACGCAGTATTTT. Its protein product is CASSRDGGGAPDTQYF.

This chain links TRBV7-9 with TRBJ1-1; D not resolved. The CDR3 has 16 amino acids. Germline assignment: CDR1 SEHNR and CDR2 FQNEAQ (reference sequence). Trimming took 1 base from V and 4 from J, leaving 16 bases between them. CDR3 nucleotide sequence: TGTGCCAGCAGCTTAGGGAAATCCCGAAAGACCACTGAAGCTTTCTTT. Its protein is CASSLGKSRKTTEAFF.

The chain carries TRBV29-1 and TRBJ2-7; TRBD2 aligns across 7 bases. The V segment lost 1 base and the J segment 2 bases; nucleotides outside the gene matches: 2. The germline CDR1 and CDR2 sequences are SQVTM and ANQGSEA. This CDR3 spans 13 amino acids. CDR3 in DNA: TGCAGCGTTGAAGCTGGGGGGGCCTACGAGCAGTACTTC. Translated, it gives CSVEAGGAYEQYF.

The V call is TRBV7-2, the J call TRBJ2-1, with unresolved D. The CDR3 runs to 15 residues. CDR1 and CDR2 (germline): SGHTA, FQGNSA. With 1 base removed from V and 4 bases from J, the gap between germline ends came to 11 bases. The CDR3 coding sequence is TGTGCCAGCAGCTTAGTTATTGACACTTACAATGAGCAGTTCTTC. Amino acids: CASSLVIDTYNEQFF. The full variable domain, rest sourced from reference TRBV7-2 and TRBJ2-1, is GAGVSQSPSNKVTEKGKDVELRCDPISGHTALYWYRQSLGQGLEFLIYFQGNSAPDKSGLPSDRFSAERTGGSVSTLTIQRTQQEDSAVYLCASSLVIDTYNEQFFGPGTRLTVL.

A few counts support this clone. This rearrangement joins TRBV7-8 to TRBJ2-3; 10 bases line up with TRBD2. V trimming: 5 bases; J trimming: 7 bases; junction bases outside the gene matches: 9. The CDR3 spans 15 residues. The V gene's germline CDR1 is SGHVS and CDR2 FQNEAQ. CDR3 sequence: CASSPNSGGPHTQYF. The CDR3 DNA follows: TGTGCCAGCAGCCCCAATAGCGGGGGGCCCCATACGCAGTATTTT. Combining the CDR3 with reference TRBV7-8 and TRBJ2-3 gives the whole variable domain GAGVSQSPRYKVAKRGQDVALRCDPISGHVSLFWYQQALGQGPEFLTYFQNEAQLDKSGLPSDRFFAERPEGSVSTLKIQRTQQEDSAVYLCASSPNSGGPHTQYFGPGTRLTVL.

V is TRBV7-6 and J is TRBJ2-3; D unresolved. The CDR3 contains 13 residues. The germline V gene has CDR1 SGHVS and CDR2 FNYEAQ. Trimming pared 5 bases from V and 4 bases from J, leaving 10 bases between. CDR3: CASSTAAADTQYF. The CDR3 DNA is TGTGCCAGCAGCACCGCGGCGGCAGATACGCAGTATTTT.

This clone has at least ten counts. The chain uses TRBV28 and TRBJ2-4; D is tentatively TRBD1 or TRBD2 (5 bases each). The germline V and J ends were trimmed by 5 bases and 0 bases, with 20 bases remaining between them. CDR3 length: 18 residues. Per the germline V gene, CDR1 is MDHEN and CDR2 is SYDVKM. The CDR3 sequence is CASSPPGRGGLAKNIQYF. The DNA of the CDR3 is TGTGCCAGCAGTCCTCCTGGCCGGGGCGGACTAGCCAAAAACATTCAGTACTTC.

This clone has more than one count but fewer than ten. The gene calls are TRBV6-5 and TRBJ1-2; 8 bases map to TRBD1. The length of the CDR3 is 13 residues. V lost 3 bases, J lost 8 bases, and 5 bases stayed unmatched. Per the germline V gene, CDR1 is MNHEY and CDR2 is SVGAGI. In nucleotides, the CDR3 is TGTGCCAGCAGTTATCAGGGGGCAAAGGGCTACACCTTC. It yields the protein CASSYQGAKGYTF.

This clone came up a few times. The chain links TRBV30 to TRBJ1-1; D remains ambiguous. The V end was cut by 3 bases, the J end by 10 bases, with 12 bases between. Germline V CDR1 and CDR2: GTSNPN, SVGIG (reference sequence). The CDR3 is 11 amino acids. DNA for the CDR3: TGTGCCTGGAGCGTGTTGAAGGGAGCTTTCTTT. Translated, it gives CAWSVLKGAFF.

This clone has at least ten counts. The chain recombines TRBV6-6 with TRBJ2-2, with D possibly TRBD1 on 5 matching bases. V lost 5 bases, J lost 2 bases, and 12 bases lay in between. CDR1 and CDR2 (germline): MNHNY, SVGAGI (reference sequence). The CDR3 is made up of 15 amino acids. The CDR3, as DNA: TGTGCCAGCAGTCCAGGCGGACAAAACACCGGGGAGCTGTTTTTT. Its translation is CASSPGGQNTGELFF.

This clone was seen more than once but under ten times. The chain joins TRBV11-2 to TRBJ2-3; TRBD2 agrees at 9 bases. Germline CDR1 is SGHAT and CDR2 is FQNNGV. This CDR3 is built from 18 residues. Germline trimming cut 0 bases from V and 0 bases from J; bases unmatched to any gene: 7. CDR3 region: CASSLDAGLASSTDTQYF. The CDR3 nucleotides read TGTGCCAGCAGCTTAGACGCCGGACTAGCGTCGAGCACAGATACGCAGTATTTT.

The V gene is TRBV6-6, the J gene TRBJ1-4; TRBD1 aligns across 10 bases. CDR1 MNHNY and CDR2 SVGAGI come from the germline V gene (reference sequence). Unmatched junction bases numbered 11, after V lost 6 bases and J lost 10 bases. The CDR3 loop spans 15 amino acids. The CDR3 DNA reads TGTGCCAGCAGAACCCCGGGACAGGGGCAGGGAAAACTGTTTTTT. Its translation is CASRTPGQGQGKLFF.

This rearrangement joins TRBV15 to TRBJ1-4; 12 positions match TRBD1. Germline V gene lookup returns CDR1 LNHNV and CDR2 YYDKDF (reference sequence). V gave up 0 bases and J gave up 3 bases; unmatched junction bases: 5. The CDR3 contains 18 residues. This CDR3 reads CATSRDWDRGPSNEKLFF. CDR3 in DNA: TGTGCCACCAGCAGAGATTGGGACAGGGGGCCCTCTAATGAAAAACTGTTTTTT.

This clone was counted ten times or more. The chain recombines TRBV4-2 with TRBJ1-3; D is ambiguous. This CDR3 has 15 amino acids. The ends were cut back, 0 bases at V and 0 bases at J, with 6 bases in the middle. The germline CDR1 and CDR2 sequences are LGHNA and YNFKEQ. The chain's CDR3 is CASSQDRNSGNTIYF. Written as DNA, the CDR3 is TGTGCCAGCAGCCAAGATAGGAACTCTGGAAACACCATATATTTT.

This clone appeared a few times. The CDR3 reads CASSSGRGAVETQYF. CDR3 DNA: TGTGCCAGCAGTTCAGGACGGGGGGCAGTAGAGACCCAGTACTTC. This chain connects TRBV5-6 to TRBJ2-5; weak D call: TRBD2 (7 bases). Deletions cut 5 bases from V and 4 bases from J, with 18 bases between. The CDR3 loop spans 15 amino acids. Germline values: CDR1 SGHDT, CDR2 YYEEEE.

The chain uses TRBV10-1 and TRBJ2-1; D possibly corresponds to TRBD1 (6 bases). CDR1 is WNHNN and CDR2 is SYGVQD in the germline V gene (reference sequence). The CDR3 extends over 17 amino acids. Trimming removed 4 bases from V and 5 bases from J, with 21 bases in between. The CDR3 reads CASSATTGYGGDNEQFF. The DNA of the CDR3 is TGCGCCAGCAGTGCGACTACAGGGTATGGTGGGGACAATGAGCAGTTCTTC.